Below are 30 T cell receptor beta chains sequenced from a single sample in a study of blood T cells in healthy people across ages. Next came a second PCR, run for roughly 6 to 11 cycles, which used a sample-barcoded 5' primer along with a J-beta primer mix. MiXCR was run by TCRdb on the 5' RACE reads, yielding one entry per CDR3 protein. The sample lists about 930,000 distinct CDR3 sequences, about 27% occurring once. This sample was also put to use in a study of T cells of mothers and their children.

Source material: blood. The source of these receptors is a woman aged 35 to 49 in good health.

Only a few counts were recorded for this clonotype. This chain links TRBV11-2 with TRBJ2-1; 8 bases are shared with TRBD1. The CDR3 contains 16 residues. From germline, CDR1 is SGHAT and CDR2 FQNNGV. V was clipped by 5 bases and J by 0 bases; unmatched bases: 6. Written as DNA, the CDR3 is TGTGCCAGCAGCAAGGACAGGGAACTCTCCTACAATGAGCAGTTCTTC. Its protein is CASSKDRELSYNEQFF.

CDR3 sequence reads: CASSREPDRVNEQFF. DNA for the CDR3: TGTGCCAGCAGCCGCGAACCAGACAGGGTCAATGAGCAGTTCTTC. The chain joins TRBV9 to TRBJ2-1, with 7 nucleotides matching TRBD1. Germline CDR1 reads SGDLS; CDR2 reads YYNGEE. This CDR3 is built from 15 residues. J was trimmed by 6 bases and V by 4 bases; bases with no gene match: 10.

The V call is TRBV28, the J call TRBJ2-3; weak D call: TRBD2 (5 bases). Per germline, CDR1 MDHEN and CDR2 SYDVKM. The V end was cut by 10 bases, the J end by 5 bases, with 22 bases between. This CDR3 has 15 residues. DNA of the CDR3: TGTGCCATCCTAGGAACGGGAATTGAGGGAGATACGCAGTATTTT. It specifies CAILGTGIEGDTQYF.

The J gene is TRBJ1-5, the V gene TRBV6-1; D call uncertain. The CDR3 runs 12 residues. Germline values: CDR1 MNHNS, CDR2 SASEGT. V gave up 2 bases and J gave up 13 bases, with 12 bases separating them. The CDR3 nucleotides read TGTGCCAGCAGTGAATCTCTAGGAGCTCAGCATTTT. This translates into CASSESLGAQHF.

The chain has TRBV4-1 and TRBJ2-7; perhaps TRBD1 as D (7 bases). This CDR3 spans 21 amino acids. Germline V CDR1 and CDR2: MGHRA, YSYEKL. Trimming pared 0 bases from V and 7 bases from J, leaving 34 bases between. In nucleotides, the CDR3 is TGCGCCAGCAGCCAAGACGACAGGGACTGGGCCGGTGGTGGTGATGGCAATGAGCAGTACTTC. It codes for CASSQDDRDWAGGGDGNEQYF.

As concerns this clonotype: This may be a read error, as it is one base from a much larger clone. V and J are TRBV3-1 and TRBJ2-7; the D gene could be TRBD1 or TRBD2 (5 bases each). Germline CDR1 LGHDT, CDR2 YNNKEL (reference sequence). The CDR3 spans 15 residues. The CDR3 is CVSSLGATTSDEQYF. The CDR3 nucleotides read TGTGTCAGCAGCCTCGGGGCCACCACTTCAGACGAGCAGTACTTC.

The sample holds a few counts of this clonotype. This chain links TRBV27 with TRBJ1-6; unclear D gene. With 5 bases removed from V and 7 bases from J, the gap between germline ends came to 12 bases. CDR3 length: 14 residues. Germline V gene sequence: CDR1 MNHEY, CDR2 SMNVEV (reference sequence). The CDR3 protein is CASSPNRPNSPLHF. CDR3 DNA sequence: TGTGCCAGCAGTCCGAACCGACCCAATTCACCCCTCCACTTT.

This clonotype has at least ten counts. The chain has TRBV14 and TRBJ2-3; D gene uncertain. The CDR3 loop spans 12 amino acids. Germline loops: CDR1 SGHDN, CDR2 FVKESK. The V end was cut by 1 base, the J end by 7 bases, with 6 bases between. The CDR3 loop reads CASSQVANTQYF. The CDR3 DNA reads as TGTGCCAGCAGCCAAGTAGCTAATACGCAGTATTTT. The entire variable domain, with the rest obtained from reference TRBV14 and TRBJ2-3, is as follows: EAGVTQFPSHSVIEKGQTVTLRCDPISGHDNLYWYRRVMGKEIKFLLHFVKESKQDESGMPNNRFLAERTGGTYSTLKVQPAELEDSGVYFCASSQVANTQYFGPGTRLTVL.

This clonotype turned up a few times. The genes are TRBV5-1 and TRBJ2-7; the D call may be TRBD1 or TRBD2 (5 bases each). This CDR3 is built from 15 residues. Germline CDR1 and CDR2: SGHRS and YFSETQ. With 2 bases removed from V and 6 bases from J, the gap between germline ends came to 18 bases. CDR3 bases: TGCGCCAGCAGCTTCAGGCCGGGGACGGATGGCGAGCAGTACTTC. Amino acid sequence: CASSFRPGTDGEQYF. The full variable domain, completed using reference TRBV5-1 and TRBJ2-7, is KAGVTQTPRYLIKTRGQQVTLSCSPISGHRSVSWYQQTPGQGLQFLFEYFSETQRNKGNFPGRFSGRQFSNSRSEMNVSTLELGDSALYLCASSFRPGTDGEQYFGPGTRLTVT.

On this clonotype itself: A much larger clone differs by one base, so this may be a read error. The rearrangement uses TRBV7-3 and TRBJ2-1; TRBD1 matches 10 bases. The end of the DNA is better explained by TRBJ2-7, so the J call may be wrong. The CDR3 covers 16 residues. Per germline, CDR1 SGHTA and CDR2 FQGTGA. As DNA, the CDR3 is TGTGCCAGCAGTTTGACAGGGGGCGCATCCTACAATGAGCAGTACTTC. Translated, it gives CASSLTGGASYNEQYF.

At least ten counts were recorded for this clonotype. V and J are TRBV25-1 and TRBJ2-4; perhaps TRBD1 as D (5 bases). The V gene's germline CDR1 is MGHDK and CDR2 SYGVNS. The V end was cut by 3 bases, the J end by 3 bases, with 21 bases between. This CDR3 is built from 18 residues. The CDR3 DNA is TGTGCCAGCAGTGATCAGGGTTTAGTTTCGTGGGGCAAAAACATTCAGTACTTC. It translates to CASSDQGLVSWGKNIQYF.

V is TRBV12-3 or TRBV12-4 and J is TRBJ1-4; 9 bases fit TRBD1. The CDR3 covers 16 residues. V was pared by 5 bases and J by 4 bases, with 8 bases of the junction left unmatched. The chain's CDR3 is CASSLWATGGNEKLFF. Written as DNA, the CDR3 is TGTGCCAGCAGTCTTTGGGCGACAGGGGGTAATGAAAAACTGTTTTTT.

This clonotype has a handful of counts. The chain uses TRBV7-2 and TRBJ1-5, with unresolved D. This CDR3 region has 15 residues. V dropped 3 bases and J dropped 4 bases, with 13 bases sitting between them. The germline CDR1 and CDR2 sequences are SGHTA and FQGNSA. This CDR3 reads CASSFGRGRNQPQHF. The CDR3 DNA is TGTGCCAGCAGCTTTGGTCGTGGGCGTAATCAGCCCCAGCATTTT.

This clonotype was detected many times. The rearrangement uses TRBV4-3 and TRBJ2-7, with D maybe TRBD2 (5 bases). The CDR3 is 15 amino acids. From germline, CDR1 is LGHNA and CDR2 YSLEER. Trimming removed 0 bases at V and 2 bases at J, with 11 bases between. CDR3 in amino acids: CASSQDRGSAYEQYF. The CDR3 DNA is TGCGCCAGCAGCCAAGATCGGGGTAGCGCCTACGAGCAGTACTTC.

This clonotype was counted a few times. This sequence joins TRBV6-5 and TRBJ2-7; 13 bases align to TRBD2. The CDR3 is 19 amino acids. In germline, CDR1 is MNHEY, CDR2 SVGAGI. J was trimmed by 0 bases and V by 0 bases; bases with no gene match: 8. The CDR3 sequence is CASSYSGLAGAYFSYEQYF. As DNA, the CDR3 is TGTGCCAGCAGTTACTCAGGACTAGCGGGGGCCTACTTCTCCTACGAGCAGTACTTC.

This clonotype was recorded once. This may arise from a read error, as a much more abundant clone is one base away. The CDR3 DNA sequence: TGTGCCAGCAGCCCCGGGGACAGGAAGACCCAGTACTTC. It codes for CASSPGDRKTQYF. The V and J genes are TRBV11-2 and TRBJ2-5; TRBD1 aligns across 8 bases. The CDR3 sequence is 13 residues long. J lost 6 bases, V lost 5 bases, and 5 bases had no gene match. Germline V CDR1 and CDR2: SGHAT, FQNNGV. Using reference TRBV11-2 and TRBJ2-5 for the parts outside the CDR3, the full variable domain is EAGVAQSPRYKIIEKRQSVAFWCNPISGHATLYWYQQILGQGPKLLIQFQNNGVVDDSQLPKDRFSAERLKGVDSTLKIQPAKLEDSAVYLCASSPGDRKTQYFGPGTRLLVL.

A few counts support this clonotype. The rearrangement links TRBV9 to TRBJ2-4; 8 bases match TRBD1. The J segment lost 13 bases and the V segment lost 0 bases, leaving 12 bases of the junction unmatched. Germline V gene sequence: CDR1 SGDLS, CDR2 YYNGEE. The length of the CDR3 is 15 residues. CDR3 sequence (DNA): TGTGCCAGCAGCGTAGCGCCGACAGGGGCAGATGAGCAGTACTTC. Its translation: CASSVAPTGADEQYF.

This clonotype was seen repeatedly, ten times or more. This chain uses TRBV29-1 with TRBJ2-3; 10 bases map to TRBD2. The CDR3 is 16 residues long. Germline CDR1 and CDR2: SQVTM and ANQGSEA. The V segment lost 1 base and the J segment 5 bases; nucleotides outside the gene matches: 9. The CDR3 loop reads CSVEGWSGGDIDTQYF. The CDR3 region has the DNA TGCAGCGTTGAAGGTTGGAGCGGGGGGGATATAGATACGCAGTATTTT.

V and J are TRBV5-1 and TRBJ1-2; the D gene is possibly TRBD1 (5 bases). V lost 3 bases to trimming and J lost 0 bases, with 9 bases between them. The CDR3 contains 14 residues. Germline values: CDR1 SGHRS, CDR2 YFSETQ. The CDR3, as DNA: TGCGCCAGCAGCTGGGACCATCCTAACTATGGCTACACCTTC. Translated: CASSWDHPNYGYTF. Combining the CDR3 with reference TRBV5-1 and TRBJ1-2 gives the whole variable domain KAGVTQTPRYLIKTRGQQVTLSCSPISGHRSVSWYQQTPGQGLQFLFEYFSETQRNKGNFPGRFSGRQFSNSRSEMNVSTLELGDSALYLCASSWDHPNYGYTFGSGTRLTVV.

This clonotype was seen once. The junction differs from germline at one of its ends, possibly a read error. The genes are TRBV6-6 and TRBJ2-1, with 7 nucleotides matching TRBD1. The CDR3 is 15 amino acids. CDR1 and CDR2 (germline): MNHNY, SVGAGI (reference sequence). The CDR3 here is CANSYVQGAYNEQFF. CDR3 nucleotides: TGTGCCAACAGTTACGTCCAGGGGGCCTACAATGAGCAGTTCTTC.

This clonotype was counted a few times. The rearrangement joins TRBV20-1 to TRBJ2-7; 11 bases agree with TRBD2. In germline, CDR1 is DFQATT, CDR2 SNEGSKA (reference sequence). V dropped 6 bases and J dropped 4; count of bases not matched to a gene: 14. The CDR3 runs 16 residues. CDR3 residues: CSATDPGLAERYEQYF. DNA of the CDR3: TGCAGTGCGACGGATCCGGGACTAGCGGAAAGGTACGAGCAGTACTTC.

This clonotype was recorded at least ten times. V is TRBV5-1 and J is TRBJ2-1, with 10 bases identical to TRBD2. CDR1 SGHRS and CDR2 YFSETQ come from the germline V gene. The CDR3 consists of 16 residues. Germline trimming cut 2 bases from V and 6 bases from J; bases unmatched to any gene: 8. CDR3 DNA sequence: TGCGCCAGCAGCTTCGTTCGCAGCGGGGGGGCCAATGAGCAGTTCTTC. Amino acids: CASSFVRSGGANEQFF.

Only a few counts were recorded for this clonotype. V usage is TRBV20-1 and J usage is TRBJ1-3; D not resolved. V shed 6 bases and J shed 2 bases, with 14 bases lying between them. The CDR3 is 14 residues long. Per germline, CDR1 DFQATT and CDR2 SNEGSKA (reference sequence). The CDR3 DNA reads as TGCAGTGCCTCGAGGGCAGGTGCTGGAAACACCATATATTTT. It encodes CSASRAGAGNTIYF.

Only one count was recorded for this clonotype. Since a much larger clone is just one base distant, this may be a read error. The V gene is TRBV7-2, the J gene TRBJ2-3; TRBD2 aligns across 11 bases. Unmatched junction bases numbered 3, after V lost 1 base and J lost 0 bases. The CDR3 has 17 residues. CDR1 is SGHTA, CDR2 FQGNSA, per germline. The CDR3 bases are TGTGCCAGCAGCTTAGGACTAGCGGGACGAAGCACAGATACGCAGTATTTT. This codes for CASSLGLAGRSTDTQYF.

A word on this clonotype: This may arise from a read error, as a much more abundant clone is one base away. The DNA for the CDR3 is TGCGCCAGCAGCCCCCAAAGGAGGCGGGGGAGCTCCTACAATGAGCAGTACTTC. It encodes CASSPQRRRGSSYNEQYF. This chain joins TRBV4-1 and TRBJ2-1; TRBD2 agrees at 7 bases. The tail of the sequence fits TRBJ2-7 better, so the J call may be wrong. CDR1 and CDR2 (germline): MGHRA, YSYEKL. There are 18 residues in the CDR3.

The table lists this clonotype with many counts. This chain joins TRBV2 and TRBJ2-1, with TRBD2 as a possible D gene (5 bases). Trimming stripped 5 bases from V and 4 bases from J, with 12 bases between. Germline-derived CDR1 and CDR2 are SNHLY and FYNNEI. This CDR3 contains 14 residues. CDR3 sequence reads: CASSTRTGYNEQFF. In DNA, the CDR3 is TGTGCCAGCAGTACCCGGACGGGATACAATGAGCAGTTCTTC.

This clonotype was seen a handful of times. The chain has TRBV27 and TRBJ2-3; the D is unclear. The germline V and J ends were trimmed by 8 bases and 5 bases, with 14 bases remaining between them. CDR1 is MNHEY, CDR2 SMNVEV, per germline (reference sequence). The CDR3 totals 13 residues. This chain's CDR3 is CASADHGEDTQYF. The CDR3 bases are TGTGCCAGCGCTGATCACGGAGAAGATACGCAGTATTTT.

This clonotype has just one count. The chain is built from TRBV7-9 and TRBJ2-1, with D uncertain. CDR3 length: 15 amino acids. V gave up 7 bases and J gave up 4 bases, with 17 bases separating them. The V gene's germline CDR1 is SEHNR and CDR2 FQNEAQ (reference sequence). The CDR3, as DNA: TGTGCCAGCACTAAAGGCACAGAGCCTTACAATGAGCAGTTCTTC. It yields the protein CASTKGTEPYNEQFF.

There are many counts of this clonotype. The rearrangement links TRBV29-1 to TRBJ2-3, with D tentatively TRBD1 (5 bases). V lost 2 bases and J lost 4, with 10 bases in between. The CDR3 covers 13 residues. The germline V gene encodes CDR1 SQVTM and CDR2 ANQGSEA. The CDR3 sequence is CSVEPQGSDTQYF. The DNA of the CDR3 is TGCAGCGTTGAACCCCAGGGATCAGATACGCAGTATTTT.

The rearrangement joins TRBV2 to TRBJ2-1; TRBD2 matches at 9 bases. The CDR3 runs to 15 residues. Germline CDR1 reads SNHLY; CDR2 reads FYNNEI. The trim removed 0 bases at V and 9 bases at J, leaving 6 bases unmatched. The CDR3 region has the DNA TGTGCCAGCAGTGAAGCGGGGCGGGGGGGCTTTGAGCAGTTCTTC. It yields the protein CASSEAGRGGFEQFF.